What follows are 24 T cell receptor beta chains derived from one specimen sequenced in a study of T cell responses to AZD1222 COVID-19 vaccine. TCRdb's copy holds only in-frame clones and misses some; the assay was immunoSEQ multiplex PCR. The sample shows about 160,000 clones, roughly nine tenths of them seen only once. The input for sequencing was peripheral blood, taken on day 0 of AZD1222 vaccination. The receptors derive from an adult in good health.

CDR3 DNA sequence: TGTGCCAGCAGTATGAGCTACGAGCAGTACTTC. Protein: CASSMSYEQYF. The V and J genes are TRBV6-6 and TRBJ2-7; D gene ambiguous. Trimming took off 5 bases at V and 3 bases at J, with 5 bases between the two ends. CDR1 and CDR2 (germline): MNHNY, SVGAGI (reference sequence). The CDR3 totals 11 residues.

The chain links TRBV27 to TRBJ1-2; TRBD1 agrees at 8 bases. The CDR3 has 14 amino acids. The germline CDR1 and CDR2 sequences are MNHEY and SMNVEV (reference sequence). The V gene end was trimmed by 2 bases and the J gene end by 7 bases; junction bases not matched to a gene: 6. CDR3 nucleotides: TGTGCCAGCAGTTTACAGGGGGCAGAGAGTGGCTACACCTTC. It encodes CASSLQGAESGYTF.

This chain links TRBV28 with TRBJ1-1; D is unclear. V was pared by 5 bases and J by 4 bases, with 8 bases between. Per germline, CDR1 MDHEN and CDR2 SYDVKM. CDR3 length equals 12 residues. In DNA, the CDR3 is TGTGCCAGCAGTGAAATCTCCACTGAAGCTTTCTTT. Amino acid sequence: CASSEISTEAFF.

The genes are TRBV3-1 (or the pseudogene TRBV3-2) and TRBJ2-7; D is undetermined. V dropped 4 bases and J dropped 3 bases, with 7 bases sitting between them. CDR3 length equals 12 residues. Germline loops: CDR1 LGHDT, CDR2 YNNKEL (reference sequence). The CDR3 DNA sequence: TGTGCCAGCAGCCGTACCCTCTACGAGCAGTACTTC. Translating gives CASSRTLYEQYF.

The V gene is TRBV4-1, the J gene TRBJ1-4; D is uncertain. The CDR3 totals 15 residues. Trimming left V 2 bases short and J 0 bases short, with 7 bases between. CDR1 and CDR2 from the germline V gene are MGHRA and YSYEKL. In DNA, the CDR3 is TGCGCCAGCAGCCAACGGGGAGCAACTAATGAAAAACTGTTTTTT. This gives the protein CASSQRGATNEKLFF.

The CDR3 region is CASSQEASGTGELFF. The CDR3 DNA reads TGTGCCAGTAGCCAGGAGGCTAGCGGGACCGGGGAGCTGTTTTTT. The chain joins TRBV19 to TRBJ2-2; TRBD2 aligns across 8 bases. The junction had 8 bases not matched to a gene; V was cut back by 6 bases and J by 5 bases. Per germline, CDR1 LNHDA and CDR2 SQIVND (reference sequence). CDR3 length equals 15 residues.

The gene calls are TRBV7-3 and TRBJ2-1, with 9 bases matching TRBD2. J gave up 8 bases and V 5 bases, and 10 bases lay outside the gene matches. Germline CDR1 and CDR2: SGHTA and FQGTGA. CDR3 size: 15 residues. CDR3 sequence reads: CASSKQAGGLDEQFF. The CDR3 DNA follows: TGTGCCAGCAGCAAACAAGCGGGAGGTTTGGATGAGCAGTTCTTC.

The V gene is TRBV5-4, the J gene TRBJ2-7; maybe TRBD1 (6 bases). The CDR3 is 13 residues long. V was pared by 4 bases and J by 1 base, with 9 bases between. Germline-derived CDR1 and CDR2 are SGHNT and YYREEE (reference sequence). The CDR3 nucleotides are TGTGCCAGCAGCCCAGGGGCTTCCTACGAGCAGTACTTC. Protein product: CASSPGASYEQYF.

CDR3 region: CASSTRTDYEQYF. The CDR3 region has the DNA TGTGCCAGCAGCACCCGGACTGATTACGAGCAGTACTTC. The V gene is TRBV9, the J gene TRBJ2-7; a weak D match, TRBD2 (5 bases). This CDR3 is 13 amino acids long. The germline V gene encodes CDR1 SGDLS and CDR2 YYNGEE. Trimming took off 4 bases at V and 4 bases at J, with 12 bases between the two ends. Variable domain in full (rest from reference TRBV9 and TRBJ2-7): DSGVTQTPKHLITATGQRVTLRCSPRSGDLSVYWYQQSLDQGLQFLIQYYNGEERAKGNILERFSAQQFPDLHSELNLSSLELGDSALYFCASSTRTDYEQYFGPGTRLTVT.

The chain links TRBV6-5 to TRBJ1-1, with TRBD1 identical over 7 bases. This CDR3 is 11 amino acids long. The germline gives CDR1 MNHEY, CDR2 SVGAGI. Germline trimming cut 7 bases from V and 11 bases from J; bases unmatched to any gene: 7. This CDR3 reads CASTSQGSAFF. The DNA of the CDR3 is TGTGCCAGCACCTCACAGGGGTCGGCTTTCTTT.

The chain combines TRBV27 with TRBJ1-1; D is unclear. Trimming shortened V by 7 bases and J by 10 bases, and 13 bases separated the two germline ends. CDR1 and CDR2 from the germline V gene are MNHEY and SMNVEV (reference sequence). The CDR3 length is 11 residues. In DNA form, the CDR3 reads TGTGCCAGCACCTACGGCCAGACAGCTTTCTTT. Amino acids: CASTYGQTAFF.

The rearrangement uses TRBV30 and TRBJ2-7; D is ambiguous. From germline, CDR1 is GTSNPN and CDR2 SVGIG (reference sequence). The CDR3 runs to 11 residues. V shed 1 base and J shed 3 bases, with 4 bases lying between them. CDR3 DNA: TGTGCCTGGAGTGGGTACTACGAGCAGTACTTC. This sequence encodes CAWSGYYEQYF.

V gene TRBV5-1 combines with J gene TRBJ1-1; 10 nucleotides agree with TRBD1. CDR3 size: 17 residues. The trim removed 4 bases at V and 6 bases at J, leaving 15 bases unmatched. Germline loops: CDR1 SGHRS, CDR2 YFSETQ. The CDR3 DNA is TGCGCCAGCAGCGAGACAGGGGGCGTGTTTTTGTTCGCTGAAGCTTTCTTT. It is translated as CASSETGGVFLFAEAFF.

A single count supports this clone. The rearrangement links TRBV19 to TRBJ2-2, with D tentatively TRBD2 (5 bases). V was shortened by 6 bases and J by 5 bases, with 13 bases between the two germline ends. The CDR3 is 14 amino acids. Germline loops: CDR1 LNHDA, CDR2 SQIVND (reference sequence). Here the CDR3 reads CASRNSGGTGELFF. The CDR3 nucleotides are TGTGCCAGTAGAAACTCCGGAGGAACCGGGGAGCTGTTTTTT. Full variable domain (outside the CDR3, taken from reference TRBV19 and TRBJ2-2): DGGITQSPKYLFRKEGQNVTLSCEQNLNHDAMYWYRQDPGQGLRLIYYSQIVNDFQKGDIAEGYSVSREKKESFPLTVTSAQKNPTAFYLCASRNSGGTGELFFGEGSRLTVL.

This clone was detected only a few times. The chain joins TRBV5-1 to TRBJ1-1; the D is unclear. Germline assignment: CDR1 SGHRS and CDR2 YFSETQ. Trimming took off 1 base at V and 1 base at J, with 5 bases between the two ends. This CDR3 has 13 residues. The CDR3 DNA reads TGCGCCAGCAGCTTGACAGAGAACACTGAAGCTTTCTTT. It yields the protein CASSLTENTEAFF.

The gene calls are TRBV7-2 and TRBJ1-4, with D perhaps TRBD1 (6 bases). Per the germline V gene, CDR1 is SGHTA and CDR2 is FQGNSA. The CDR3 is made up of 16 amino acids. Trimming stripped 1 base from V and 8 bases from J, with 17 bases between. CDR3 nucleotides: TGTGCCAGCAGCTTAGGTCGGGACTCCAGGGGCGAAAAACTGTTTTTT. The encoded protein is CASSLGRDSRGEKLFF.

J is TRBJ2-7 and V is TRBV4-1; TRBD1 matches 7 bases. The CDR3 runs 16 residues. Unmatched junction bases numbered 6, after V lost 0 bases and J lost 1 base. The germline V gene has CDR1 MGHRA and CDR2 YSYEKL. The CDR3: CASSQESQGESYEQYF. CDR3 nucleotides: TGCGCCAGCAGCCAAGAGTCCCAGGGGGAATCCTACGAGCAGTACTTC.

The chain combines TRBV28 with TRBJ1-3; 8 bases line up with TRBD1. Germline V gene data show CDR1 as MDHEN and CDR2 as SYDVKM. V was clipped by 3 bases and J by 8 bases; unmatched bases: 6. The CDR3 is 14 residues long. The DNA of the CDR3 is TGTGCCAGCAGTTTGCAGGGGGCGAGATACACCATATATTTT. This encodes CASSLQGARYTIYF.

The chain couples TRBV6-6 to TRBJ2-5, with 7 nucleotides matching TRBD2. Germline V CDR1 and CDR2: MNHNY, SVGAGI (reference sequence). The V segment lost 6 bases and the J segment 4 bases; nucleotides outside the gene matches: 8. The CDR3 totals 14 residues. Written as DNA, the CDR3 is TGTGCCAGCAGCTCGACATCGGGGGGAGAGACCCAGTACTTC. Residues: CASSSTSGGETQYF.

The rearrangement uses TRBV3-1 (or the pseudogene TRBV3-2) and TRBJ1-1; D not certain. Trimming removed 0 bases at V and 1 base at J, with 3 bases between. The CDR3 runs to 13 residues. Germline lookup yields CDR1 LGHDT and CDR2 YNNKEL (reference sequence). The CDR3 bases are TGTGCCAGCAGCCAAGATGGGAACACTGAAGCTTTCTTT. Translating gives CASSQDGNTEAFF.

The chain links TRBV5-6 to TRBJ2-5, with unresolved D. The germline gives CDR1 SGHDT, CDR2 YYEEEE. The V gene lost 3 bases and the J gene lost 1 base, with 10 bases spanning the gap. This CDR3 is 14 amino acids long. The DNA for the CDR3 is TGTGCCAGCAGCTCCCCAGCAGTCCAAGAGACCCAGTACTTC. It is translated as CASSSPAVQETQYF.

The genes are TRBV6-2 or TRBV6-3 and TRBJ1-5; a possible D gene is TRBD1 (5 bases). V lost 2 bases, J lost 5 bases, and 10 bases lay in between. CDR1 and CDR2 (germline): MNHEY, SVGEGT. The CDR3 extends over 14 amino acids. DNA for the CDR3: TGTGCCAGCAGTTACAACAGACAGCATCAGCCCCAGCATTTT. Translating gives CASSYNRQHQPQHF.

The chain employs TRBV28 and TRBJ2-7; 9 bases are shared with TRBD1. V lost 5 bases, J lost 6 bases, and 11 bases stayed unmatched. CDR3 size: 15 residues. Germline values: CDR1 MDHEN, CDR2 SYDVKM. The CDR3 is CASSPPGQGTVEQYF. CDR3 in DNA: TGTGCCAGCAGTCCCCCGGGACAGGGTACTGTCGAGCAGTACTTC.

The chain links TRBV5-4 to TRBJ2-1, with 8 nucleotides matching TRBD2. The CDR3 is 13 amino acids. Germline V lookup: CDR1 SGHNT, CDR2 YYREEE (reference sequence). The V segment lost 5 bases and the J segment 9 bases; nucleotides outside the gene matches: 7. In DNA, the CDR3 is TGTGCCAGCAGTTACCATAGCGGGGCTGAGCAGTTCTTC. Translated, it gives CASSYHSGAEQFF.